The source of this TCR beta chain is a study of blood T cell repertoires in COVID-19. On the study more broadly: Acute and convalescent COVID-19 specimens originated in the United States, Italy and Spain. From T cells, B-cell-depleted T cells, or PBMCs came the material, which was cDNA or gDNA.

Germline CDR1 reads SGHRS; CDR2 reads YFSETQ. After removal of 4 bases from V and 5 bases from J, the junction contained 8 bases not matched to a gene. The CDR3 is 15 amino acids. In the study's own analysis: Estimation of nucleated cell counts relied on the amplification of reference gene primers. TCRdb's table, derived via immunoSEQ multiplex PCR, lists solely in-frame clones and lacks some. The V and J calls and clone size were taken over from that table, and D and trimming were inferred from the DNA. The data contain 200,000 or so clones, approximately 82% of them singletons. This sequence was found in a human donor with acute or convalescent COVID-19. The donor label of this sample is uncertain. The source material was peripheral blood. The chain links TRBV5-1 to TRBJ2-5; 10 bases match TRBD1. CDR3 residues: CASSPRDRGQETQYF. The CDR3 DNA is TGCGCCAGCAGCCCCCGGGACAGGGGCCAGGAGACCCAGTACTTC.